Listed below are T cell receptor beta chains from one sample, sequenced in a study of T cell repertoires in cytomegalovirus infection. Their antigen targets remain unknown. One entry per CDR3 protein, called by TCRdb with MiXCR from the reads. Of 450,000 to 650,000 distinct CDR3 sequences listed, almost 40% are singletons. Sequences were derived from cultured PBMCs, sampled from culture after CMV antigen stimulation. These receptors were collected from a human donor in good health (CMV status not recorded). Some clones in this sample may be carry-over from other donors' samples. The CDR3 runs from the conserved cysteine through the conserved F or W. The D gene is left open where the match is weak. Size tells how often a clone was seen (once, few, many) or the class of an expanded clone, and some rows leave it out.

V: TRBV7-2
size: few
D: -
J: TRBJ2-1
DNA: TGTGCCAGCAGCACTAGATCGGGGTGGGGTGAGCAGTTCTTC
CDR3: CASSTRSGWGEQFF

V: TRBV7-6
size: -
D: -
J: TRBJ1-3
DNA: TGTGCCAGCAGCCTACCCCCCACAGGAGGAAACACCATATATTTT
CDR3: CASSLPPTGGNTIYF

V: TRBV7-2
size: few
D: -
J: TRBJ2-7
DNA: TGTGCCAGCAGGCCAAGCATGGCCAAGGGATATAACGAGCAGTACTTC
CDR3: CASRPSMAKGYNEQYF

V: TRBV19
size: -
D: TRBD1
J: TRBJ1-1
DNA: TGTGCCAGTTTTACCACCGTCGTCAGGGGGCGCAGGTCTGAAGCTTTCTTT
CDR3: CASFTTVVRGRRSEAFF

V: TRBV7-8
size: -
D: -
J: TRBJ1-6
DNA: TGTGCCAGCAGCTTTGGGCAGTCCAATTCACCCCTCCACTTT
CDR3: CASSFGQSNSPLHF

V: TRBV7-2
size: -
D: TRBD2
J: TRBJ2-5
DNA: TGTGCCAGCAGCTTTGGGACTAGCGGGAGGAGTAGGGAGACCCAGTACTTC
CDR3: CASSFGTSGRSRETQYF

V: TRBV7-2
size: -
D: -
J: TRBJ2-1
DNA: TGTGCCAGCAGCCGGCGGGTTCCCATGGAGCAGTTCTTC
CDR3: CASSRRVPMEQFF

V: TRBV7-9
size: few
D: -
J: TRBJ1-2
DNA: TGTGCCAGCAGCTTTTTCTCCAACCGGGACGGCTATGGCTACACCTTC
CDR3: CASSFFSNRDGYGYTF

V: TRBV7-2
size: many
D: TRBD2
J: TRBJ2-3
DNA: TGTGCCAGCAGCTTATACGGGAGGGGAACAGATACGCAGTATTTT
CDR3: CASSLYGRGTDTQYF

V: TRBV20-1
size: -
D: TRBD2
J: TRBJ2-5
DNA: TGCAGTGCTAGGGGGGGACTAGCCACAGAGACCCAGTACTTC
CDR3: CSARGGLATETQYF

V: TRBV24-1
size: -
D: TRBD2
J: TRBJ2-1
DNA: TGTGCCACCAGTGATCCGAATCCCGGGACTAGCGGGGGCTACAATGAGCAGTTCTTC
CDR3: CATSDPNPGTSGGYNEQFF

V: TRBV6-6
size: -
D: TRBD2
J: TRBJ2-5
DNA: TGTGCCAGCAGTTCCTCAGGAGCGGGAGTGGAGACCCAGTACTTC
CDR3: CASSSSGAGVETQYF

V: TRBV12-3/TRBV12-4
size: few
D: -
J: TRBJ2-2
DNA: TGTGCCAGCAGGGGTCCAGGGCGCAACACCGGGGAGCTGTTTTTT
CDR3: CASRGPGRNTGELFF

V: TRBV12-5
size: few
D: TRBD2
J: TRBJ2-7
DNA: TGTGCTAGTGGCCCGACTAGCGGGAGTTCGTACGAGCAGTACTTC
CDR3: CASGPTSGSSYEQYF

V: TRBV20-1
size: few
D: TRBD1
J: TRBJ1-2
DNA: TGCAGTGCTAGCCTCTTTTTTCCCGGACAGGACGTATTGTATAACTATGGCTACACCTTC
CDR3: CSASLFFPGQDVLYNYGYTF

V: TRBV6-2/TRBV6-3
size: few
D: -
J: TRBJ2-7
DNA: TGTGCCAGCAGTCGACCGGGACCCCCCCTCGAGCAGTACTTC
CDR3: CASSRPGPPLEQYF